The clone carrying this T cell receptor beta chain was counted a single time. The junction does not match germline at one end; this may be a read error. The sample is drawn from a study of tumor and adjacent non-tumor tissue in lung cancer. The template was RNA from unsorted bulk tissue. More than 3 cm separated this lung sample from the edge of the tumor. The library came from three nested PCR rounds adapted from ARM-PCR protocols. TCRdb reprocessed the multiplex PCR reads with MiXCR, giving one entry per CDR3 protein. The sample lists 60,000 to 85,000 distinct CDR3 sequences, just over 75% occurring once. The V gene's germline CDR1 is SQVTM and CDR2 ANQGSEA. This CDR3 comprises 13 residues.

The clonotype was recovered from a man in his sixties or seventies with non-small cell lung cancer. This chain uses TRBV29-1 with TRBJ1-2; D not certain. Sequenced sample: distant non-tumor lung tissue. This CDR3 reads CSVLQTGTYVYAF. CDR3 sequence (DNA): TGCAGCGTTCTCCAGACGGGAACCTATGTCTACGCCTTC.